These T cell receptor beta chains were read from a single sample in a study of blood T cell repertoires in COVID-19. Repertoires were generated with immunoSEQ multiplex PCR, while TCRdb's copy carries only in-frame clones and drops some. The data contain over 150,000 clones, 84% of them singletons. Sequenced input: peripheral blood. The source is a man between 18 and 29 years old with active or convalescent COVID-19. The CDR3 runs from the conserved cysteine through the conserved F or W. The D gene is left open where the match is weak. Not all rows give a size; the values are once, few, many and, for expanded clones, a class.

TRBJ1-2,NA,NA,TRBV5-1,CASSLAEGRANYGYTF,TGCGCCAGCAGCTTGGCGGAGGGACGAGCTAACTATGGCTACACCTTC
TRBJ1-5,once,TRBD1,TRBV29-1,CSVVLGQGEQPQHF,TGCAGCGTTGTCCTCGGACAGGGCGAGCAGCCCCAGCATTTT
TRBJ2-3,NA,TRBD1,TRBV7-9,CASSLGTGVDTQYF,TGTGCCAGCAGCTTAGGGACAGGGGTAGATACGCAGTATTTT
TRBJ2-1,NA,TRBD2,TRBV30,CACNSGRIVAGNEQFF,TGTGCCTGTAATAGCGGGAGGATAGTAGCGGGCAATGAGCAGTTCTTC
TRBJ2-1,NA,TRBD2,TRBV28,CASSLTSGSVEQFF,TGTGCCAGCAGTTTAACTAGCGGGAGCGTTGAGCAGTTCTTC
TRBJ2-3,NA,TRBD2,TRBV19,CASSPPGRDGTDTQYF,TGTGCCAGTAGTCCCCCCGGGAGGGACGGGACAGATACGCAGTATTTT
TRBJ1-3,once,TRBD1,TRBV6-2/TRBV6-3,CASSLQGNPSGNTIYF,TGTGCCAGCAGTCTACAGGGGAACCCCTCTGGAAACACCATATATTTT
TRBJ2-1,NA,TRBD2,TRBV5-1,CASSLELAGSYNEQFF,TGCGCCAGCAGCTTGGAACTAGCGGGGAGTTACAATGAGCAGTTCTTC
TRBJ2-5,NA,NA,TRBV7-2,CASSSGTRAPRETQYF,TGTGCCAGCAGCTCCGGGACAAGGGCTCCTCGGGAGACCCAGTACTTC
TRBJ1-6,NA,NA,TRBV5-1,CASSLGTVGSPLHF,TGCGCCAGCAGCTTGGGCACAGTTGGCTCACCCCTCCACTTT
TRBJ1-5,NA,NA,TRBV27,CASSYRAGVQPQHF,TGTGCCAGCAGTTACAGGGCGGGCGTTCAGCCCCAGCATTTT
TRBJ2-1,NA,TRBD1,TRBV5-6,CASSFSGTGQNEQFF,TGTGCCAGCAGCTTCTCCGGGACAGGGCAGAATGAGCAGTTCTTC
TRBJ1-6,NA,NA,TRBV6-1,CASSEPGDNSPLHF,TGTGCCAGCAGTGAACCCGGGGATAATTCACCCCTCCACTTT
TRBJ2-2,NA,NA,TRBV7-7,CASSLHRNTGELFF,TGTGCCAGCAGCTTGCACAGAAACACCGGGGAGCTGTTTTTT
TRBJ2-3,few,TRBD2,TRBV3-1/TRBV3-2,CASSQTSLTDTQYF,TGTGCCAGCAGCCAGACTAGCCTCACAGATACGCAGTATTTT
TRBJ2-5,NA,TRBD1,TRBV2,CASRSSRGRVETQYF,TGTGCCAGCCGGAGTAGTAGGGGGCGGGTAGAGACCCAGTACTTC
TRBJ2-3,NA,NA,TRBV11-2,CASSLGRGYTSTDTQYF,TGTGCCAGCAGCTTAGGAAGGGGGTACACTAGCACAGATACGCAGTATTTT
TRBJ2-7,NA,TRBD2,TRBV19,CASSMALVTSGSYEQYF,TGTGCCAGTAGTATGGCTTTAGTGACTAGCGGGAGCTACGAGCAGTACTTC
TRBJ1-2,NA,TRBD1,TRBV7-9,CASSLGSLQGRPSYGYTF,TGTGCCAGCAGCTTAGGATCGTTACAGGGGCGACCATCCTATGGCTACACCTTC
TRBJ2-3,NA,TRBD2,TRBV5-3,CARSSSGAGGPTDTQYF,TGTGCCAGAAGCAGCTCGGGTGCGGGAGGGCCGACAGATACGCAGTATTTT
TRBJ1-1,NA,NA,TRBV30,CAWRAGTVNTEAFF,TGTGCCTGGAGGGCGGGGACGGTGAACACTGAAGCTTTCTTT
TRBJ1-4,NA,TRBD1,TRBV4-2,CASSQEGTGNEKLFF,TGTGCCAGCAGCCAAGAGGGGACAGGGAATGAAAAACTGTTTTTT
TRBJ1-2,few,TRBD1,TRBV18,CASSPLDREYGYTF,TGTGCCAGCTCACCACTTGACAGGGAATATGGCTACACCTTC
TRBJ1-1,once,TRBD1,TRBV6-5,CASTLTGDTEAFF,TGTGCCAGCACTTTGACAGGGGATACTGAAGCTTTCTTT
TRBJ2-7,NA,NA,TRBV7-8,CASSLQAGAGSYEQYF,TGTGCCAGCAGCTTACAGGCAGGGGCAGGGTCCTACGAGCAGTACTTC
TRBJ1-1,NA,NA,TRBV6-5,CASIGMMNTEAFF,TGTGCCAGCATCGGGATGATGAACACTGAAGCTTTCTTT
TRBJ1-5,NA,TRBD1,TRBV6-1,CASSALTGYSNQPQHF,TGTGCCAGCAGTGCGCTGACAGGGTATAGCAATCAGCCCCAGCATTTT
TRBJ2-3,few,NA,TRBV5-1,CASSLIAQSTDTQYF,TGCGCCAGCAGCTTGATAGCTCAGAGCACAGATACGCAGTATTTT
TRBJ1-1,once,NA,TRBV3-1/TRBV3-2,CASSQGWLQRDTEAFF,TGTGCCAGCAGCCAAGGGTGGTTGCAGAGGGACACTGAAGCTTTCTTT
TRBJ2-7,NA,NA,TRBV5-1,CASSRRENYEQYF,TGCGCCAGCAGCCGACGGGAAAACTACGAGCAGTACTTC
TRBJ2-7,NA,NA,TRBV7-8,CASSLANYEQYF,TGTGCCAGCAGCTTGGCCAACTACGAGCAGTACTTC
TRBJ1-1,NA,NA,TRBV4-2,CASSQVPGDTEAFF,TGTGCCAGCAGCCAAGTTCCAGGGGACACTGAAGCTTTCTTT
TRBJ1-5,NA,NA,TRBV28,CASSFLGRRSNQPQHF,TGTGCCAGCAGTTTCCTCGGGAGGCGGAGCAATCAGCCCCAGCATTTT
TRBJ1-4,NA,NA,TRBV19,CASSFITGRNEKLFF,TGTGCCAGTAGTTTTATCACAGGAAGGAATGAAAAACTGTTTTTT
TRBJ2-7,few,TRBD1,TRBV5-8,CASSSGTATYEQYF,TGTGCCAGCAGCTCCGGGACAGCAACTTACGAGCAGTACTTC
TRBJ2-3,NA,TRBD2,TRBV2,CASRTRGLAGLDTQYF,TGTGCCAGCAGGACGAGAGGACTAGCGGGGTTAGATACGCAGTATTTT
TRBJ2-1,NA,NA,TRBV18,CASSPRVQGYNEQFF,TGTGCCAGCTCACCGAGGGTCCAGGGGTACAATGAGCAGTTCTTC
TRBJ1-2,NA,NA,TRBV7-9,CASSLDLGVYGYTF,TGTGCCAGCAGCTTAGATTTAGGGGTCTATGGCTACACCTTC
TRBJ2-7,NA,NA,TRBV19,CASSPRGSYEQYF,TGTGCCAGTAGTCCCAGGGGCTCCTACGAGCAGTACTTC
TRBJ2-3,NA,NA,TRBV9,CASTRRGGADTQYF,TGTGCCAGCACCAGAAGGGGCGGGGCAGATACGCAGTATTTT